The text below deals with one T cell receptor (beta chain). The sample originates from a study of Ad26.COV2.S vaccination and SARS-CoV-2 variants. As for treatment: 19 received Ad26.COV2.S at low or high dose, single or two shots; 5 received placebo; per-sample allocation not given. Specimens were obtained on day 63 following the first vaccine or placebo injection. The data were produced by immunoSEQ multiplex PCR, yet TCRdb's version contains in-frame clones alone and is incomplete. The sample gives about 350,000 clones, 80% to 90% of which show up once; just under 5% is in the top ten. CDR3 length equals 15 residues. Germline CDR1 KGHSH, CDR2 LQKENI. The V gene end was trimmed by 4 bases and the J gene end by 0 bases; junction bases not matched to a gene: 4.

The sequencing used peripheral blood, collected in a trial of Ad26.COV2.S vaccine versus placebo. The chain links TRBV18 to TRBJ2-5; 8 bases are shared with TRBD1. This receptor was obtained from a person aged 18-65 years who received the Ad26.COV2.S COVID-19 vaccine or a placebo. For the CDR3, the DNA is TGTGCCAGCTCACGGCGGACAGGGTACCAAGAGACCCAGTACTTC. Its protein is CASSRRTGYQETQYF.